The T cell receptor (beta chain) described here comes from a study of long-term antiretroviral therapy in people with HIV. Study conclusions and caveats: Transplant donor controls retained higher diversity, though diversity increased after ART.

Runs used v3.0 of the immunoSEQ assay and were done at survey level. Measured with immunoSEQ multiplex PCR; TCRdb has only the in-frame clones, and not every one. This sample has tens of thousands of clones, with 80% to 95% found just once. With respect to this clone: Its matching antigen is unknown.

Specimen: unsorted PBMCs, collected 5 to 5.5 years after starting antiretroviral therapy. This TCR was sampled from a woman in her thirties or forties with HIV.

The CDR3 DNA sequence: TGTGCCAGCAGCCCTGGGACCGCAGACGGCACCGGGGAGCTGTTTTTT. This encodes CASSPGTADGTGELFF. The rearrangement links TRBV11-3 to TRBJ2-2; D may correspond to TRBD1 or TRBD2 (5 bases each). From germline, CDR1 is SGHNT and CDR2 YENEEA. This CDR3 has 16 amino acids. V gave up 5 bases and J gave up 4 bases, with 17 bases separating them.